One and the same sample provided the 25 T cell receptor beta chains below, sequenced in a study of cytomegalovirus exposure and HLA in healthy donors. Using immunoSEQ multiplex PCR, the repertoire was profiled, and TCRdb retains in-frame clones only, with some absent. This table holds 150,000 or so clones, 89% found once. Material for sequencing was PBMCs. All receptors come from a woman under 30 in good health and CMV-seropositive.

J is TRBJ2-7 and V is TRBV2; tentative D call: TRBD1 (6 bases). The CDR3 runs 14 residues. CDR1 is SNHLY and CDR2 is FYNNEI in the germline V gene. V was cut by 5 bases and J by 1 base, with 12 bases left in between. CDR3: CASSYSGQSYEQYF. In DNA form, the CDR3 reads TGTGCCAGCAGTTACTCCGGACAGTCCTACGAGCAGTACTTC.

The chain recombines TRBV5-1 with TRBJ2-2; D might be TRBD1 (6 bases). The V and J ends lost 4 bases and 3 bases respectively, with 13 bases between them. CDR1 is SGHRS, CDR2 YFSETQ, per germline. This CDR3 comprises 15 residues. The CDR3 DNA reads as TGCGCCAGCAGCCGGCAGGGGTCGGACACCGGGGAGCTGTTTTTT. This codes for CASSRQGSDTGELFF.

This clone was found once. The chain couples TRBV7-9 to TRBJ1-2; 9 nucleotides line up with TRBD1. This CDR3 is 13 amino acids long. Germline V gene lookup returns CDR1 SEHNR and CDR2 FQNEAQ (reference sequence). V shed 5 bases and J 7 bases; nucleotides not matched to a gene: 5. The CDR3 DNA reads TGTGCCAGCAGCAAGGGACAGGGCTCTGGCTACACCTTC. Its protein is CASSKGQGSGYTF.

The V call is TRBV9, the J call TRBJ2-3; 8 positions agree with TRBD2. J lost 1 base, V lost 5 bases, and 6 bases had no gene match. CDR3 length: 15 amino acids. Germline V gene lookup returns CDR1 SGDLS and CDR2 YYNGEE. DNA for the CDR3: TGTGCCAGCAGTTTCCGAGCGGGGGGCACAGATACGCAGTATTTT. Amino acid sequence: CASSFRAGGTDTQYF.

V gene TRBV18 combines with J gene TRBJ1-6; weak D call: TRBD1 (5 bases). The CDR3 extends over 14 amino acids. The ends were cut back, 2 bases at V and 8 bases at J, with 10 bases in the middle. Per the germline V gene, CDR1 is KGHSH and CDR2 is LQKENI. In nucleotides, the CDR3 is TGTGCCAGCTCACCATCAGGGCTCGATTCACCCCTCCACTTT. Protein product: CASSPSGLDSPLHF.

The chain recombines TRBV6-6 with TRBJ2-1; TRBD1 matches 8 bases. Trimming cost V 2 bases and J 4 bases; bases outside gene matches: 7. Germline V gives CDR1 MNHNY, CDR2 SVGAGI (reference sequence). The CDR3 is made up of 16 amino acids. CDR3 nucleotide sequence: TGTGCCAGCAGTTACGGTGACAGGGGATTTTACAATGAGCAGTTCTTC. It yields the protein CASSYGDRGFYNEQFF.

J is TRBJ2-7 and V is TRBV7-9, with 11 bases aligning to TRBD1. Germline-derived CDR1 and CDR2 are SEHNR and FQNEAQ (reference sequence). CDR3 length equals 16 residues. Unmatched junction bases numbered 10, after V lost 2 bases and J lost 7 bases. The CDR3 coding sequence is TGTGCCAGCAGCTTACGTCTCGGACAGGGGGCGGGGGAGCAGTACTTC. This encodes CASSLRLGQGAGEQYF.

Comment on this clone: This specimen includes other DNA sequences encoding the same CDR3. This chain joins TRBV28 and TRBJ2-3, with 8 bases identical to TRBD1. After removal of 4 bases from V and 1 base from J, the junction contained 1 base not matched to a gene. This CDR3 is built from 14 residues. The V gene's germline CDR1 is MDHEN and CDR2 SYDVKM. The CDR3 DNA is TGTGCCAGCAGTTCGACAGGGGGCACAGATACGCAGTATTTT. Translating gives CASSSTGGTDTQYF.

V and J are TRBV4-2 and TRBJ1-2; weak D call: TRBD1 (5 bases). Germline CDR1 and CDR2: LGHNA and YNFKEQ. The CDR3 length is 15 residues. V was pared by 0 bases and J by 2 bases, with 10 bases between. The CDR3 coding sequence is TGTGCCAGCAGCCAAGATATGGGGCTAAACTATGGCTACACCTTC. This gives the protein CASSQDMGLNYGYTF.

This chain connects TRBV9 to TRBJ2-1; 8 bases match TRBD1. Unmatched junction bases numbered 7, after V lost 3 bases and J lost 2 bases. Germline CDR1 SGDLS, CDR2 YYNGEE. There are 16 residues in the CDR3. The CDR3 loop reads CASSASGGATYNEQFF. CDR3 nucleotide sequence: TGTGCCAGCAGCGCATCAGGGGGCGCTACCTACAATGAGCAGTTCTTC. The variable domain in full, with the rest retrieved from reference TRBV9 and TRBJ2-1, is DSGVTQTPKHLITATGQRVTLRCSPRSGDLSVYWYQQSLDQGLQFLIQYYNGEERAKGNILERFSAQQFPDLHSELNLSSLELGDSALYFCASSASGGATYNEQFFGPGTRLTVL.

This chain connects TRBV10-2 to TRBJ2-7; TRBD2 agrees at 11 bases. The CDR3 contains 15 residues. V trimming: 5 bases; J trimming: 4 bases; junction bases outside the gene matches: 7. Germline V gene lookup returns CDR1 WSHSY and CDR2 SAAADI. Here the CDR3 reads CASSISGGAWYEQYF. The CDR3 DNA follows: TGCGCCAGCAGTATTAGCGGGGGGGCGTGGTACGAGCAGTACTTC.

The chain is built from TRBV19 and TRBJ1-3; 8 bases map to TRBD1. With V trimmed by 5 bases and J by 0 bases, 9 bases remained unmatched. Germline loops: CDR1 LNHDA, CDR2 SQIVND (reference sequence). The CDR3 length is 17 residues. CDR3 in DNA: TGTGCCAGTAGTCCCTCATCAGGGGGCGCCTCTGGAAACACCATATATTTT. As protein: CASSPSSGGASGNTIYF.

With regard to this clone: The junction and the germline gene differ at one end; a read error may be behind it. The chain couples TRBV10-3 to TRBJ2-7; tentative D call: TRBD1 (6 bases). Germline CDR1 ENHRY, CDR2 SYGVKD. This CDR3 has 15 residues. The CDR3 reads CASSEAQGPSYEQYF. Written as DNA, the CDR3 is TGTGCCAGCAGTGAAGCACAGGGCCCCTCCTACGAGCAGTACTTC.

The rearrangement joins TRBV28 to TRBJ1-2, with D tentatively TRBD1 (6 bases). This CDR3 comprises 14 residues. Between the trimmed V and J ends, which lost 5 bases and 8 bases, there was a span of 18 bases. The germline V gene has CDR1 MDHEN and CDR2 SYDVKM. The DNA of the CDR3 is TGTGCCAGCAGTCCCCGGGGGGCAGGGAGGGGCTACACCTTC. This codes for CASSPRGAGRGYTF.

V is TRBV4-1 and J is TRBJ1-1; D may be TRBD1 (6 bases). This CDR3 is 15 amino acids long. Deletions cut 4 bases from V and 3 bases from J, with 15 bases between. Germline CDR1 MGHRA, CDR2 YSYEKL. CDR3 sequence reads: CASSPRAGADTEAFF. The CDR3 coding sequence is TGCGCCAGCAGCCCCAGGGCGGGGGCGGACACTGAAGCTTTCTTT.

The rearrangement uses TRBV7-7 and TRBJ2-2; 10 bases agree with TRBD2. CDR1 is SSHAT, CDR2 FNYEAQ, per germline (reference sequence). The CDR3 runs 17 residues. V gave up 5 bases and J gave up 1 base; unmatched junction bases: 7. CDR3 nucleotide sequence: TGTGCCAGCAGCCCTACAGCGGGGGGGCTGAACACCGGGGAGCTGTTTTTT. This translates into CASSPTAGGLNTGELFF.

The chain employs TRBV18 and TRBJ1-2; a possible D gene is TRBD1 (5 bases). The CDR3 is 17 residues long. The germline CDR1 and CDR2 sequences are KGHSH and LQKENI. V dropped 2 bases and J dropped 0 bases, with 16 bases sitting between them. The DNA of the CDR3 is TGTGCCAGCTCACCATCGCCAGGCCGGGGGACTAACTATGGCTACACCTTC. It is translated as CASSPSPGRGTNYGYTF.

The genes are TRBV9 and TRBJ1-5; D unresolved. The germline gives CDR1 SGDLS, CDR2 YYNGEE. This CDR3 has 15 residues. With 2 bases removed from V and 4 bases from J, the gap between germline ends came to 13 bases. Written as DNA, the CDR3 is TGTGCCAGCAGCGTGTCGGTGGACTCTAATCAGCCCCAGCATTTT. Its translation: CASSVSVDSNQPQHF.

This clone was counted a few times. The chain joins TRBV7-8 to TRBJ2-7, with 7 bases aligning to TRBD1. Looked up from germline, CDR1 is SGHVS and CDR2 is FQNEAQ. The CDR3 contains 14 residues. V was clipped by 5 bases and J by 5 bases; unmatched bases: 9. CDR3 coding DNA: TGTGCCAGCAGCACTATGACAGGGCCCCACGAGCAGTACTTC. As protein: CASSTMTGPHEQYF.

The chain is built from TRBV25-1 and TRBJ2-7; 7 nucleotides line up with TRBD2. The junction had 2 bases not matched to a gene; V was cut back by 3 bases and J by 0 bases. The CDR3 extends over 14 amino acids. Germline V CDR1 and CDR2: MGHDK, SYGVNS. In DNA form, the CDR3 reads TGTGCCAGCAGTGACAGCGGGGTCTCCTACGAGCAGTACTTC. It encodes CASSDSGVSYEQYF.

The rearrangement joins TRBV14 to TRBJ1-1; D gene ambiguous. V lost 1 base and J lost 1, with 10 bases in between. The V gene's germline CDR1 is SGHDN and CDR2 FVKESK. This CDR3 contains 15 residues. The CDR3 DNA sequence: TGTGCCAGCAGCCAAGTTGGGCTTTCGAACACTGAAGCTTTCTTT. Its translation is CASSQVGLSNTEAFF.

The V gene is TRBV6-1, the J gene TRBJ1-1, with TRBD1 matching 10 bases. V lost 6 bases to trimming and J lost 5 bases; unmatched junction nucleotides: 3. The CDR3 is 13 residues long. Germline CDR1 MNHNS, CDR2 SASEGT. CDR3 protein: CASRWDRGTEAFF. CDR3 bases: TGTGCCAGCAGATGGGACAGGGGAACTGAAGCTTTCTTT.

The chain is built from TRBV15 and TRBJ2-1, with 12 bases identical to TRBD2. V shed 3 bases and J 4 bases; nucleotides not matched to a gene: 16. CDR3 size: 20 residues. Germline CDR1 reads LNHNV; CDR2 reads YYDKDF (reference sequence). CDR3 coding DNA: TGTGCCACCAGCAGGTATGGAGAGCGGGGACTAGCGGGCAAATACAATGAGCAGTTCTTC. It encodes CATSRYGERGLAGKYNEQFF. The whole variable domain, remainder taken from reference TRBV15 and TRBJ2-1, is DAMVIQNPRYQVTQFGKPVTLSCSQTLNHNVMYWYQQKSSQAPKLLFHYYDKDFNNEADTPDNFQSRRPNTSFCFLDIRSPGLGDTAMYLCATSRYGERGLAGKYNEQFFGPGTRLTVL.

The genes are TRBV9 and TRBJ2-7; D gene uncertain. CDR3 length equals 13 residues. Per germline, CDR1 SGDLS and CDR2 YYNGEE. V was clipped by 0 bases and J by 3 bases, with 7 bases between them. This CDR3 reads CASSVDGYYEQYF. The CDR3 DNA sequence: TGTGCCAGCAGCGTAGACGGTTACTACGAGCAGTACTTC. Full variable domain (outside the CDR3, taken from reference TRBV9 and TRBJ2-7): DSGVTQTPKHLITATGQRVTLRCSPRSGDLSVYWYQQSLDQGLQFLIQYYNGEERAKGNILERFSAQQFPDLHSELNLSSLELGDSALYFCASSVDGYYEQYFGPGTRLTVT.

Here the CDR3 DNA reads TGTGCCAGCAGCACCCCTCCCGGGGGGGCAATTAACTATGGCTACACCTTC. Encoded protein: CASSTPPGGAINYGYTF. The V gene is TRBV11-2, the J gene TRBJ1-2, with D possibly being TRBD1 (6 bases). In germline, CDR1 is SGHAT, CDR2 FQNNGV. V lost 5 bases, J lost 1 base, and 20 bases lay in between. This CDR3 contains 17 residues.